Following are 13 T cell receptor beta chains from one sample sequenced in a study of Graves' ophthalmopathy and Graves' hyperthyroidism. For repertoire sequencing, the TCR beta CDR3 regions were amplified from RNA transcripts. The first round was an RT-PCR with HTBI primers, and the second round was a multiplex PCR. TCRdb reprocessed the multiplex PCR reads via MiXCR and lists one record per CDR3 protein. The sample includes over 40,000 distinct CDR3 sequences, over 45% seen only once; the top ten take approximately 23%. Sequenced input: peripheral blood. Receptors originate from an adult man with Graves' ophthalmopathy.

This clonotype came up many times. The J gene is TRBJ1-2, the V gene TRBV3-1; 7 nucleotides line up with TRBD1. V lost 3 bases to trimming and J lost 8 bases; unmatched junction nucleotides: 12. This CDR3 is built from 15 residues. CDR1 LGHDT and CDR2 YNNKEL come from the germline V gene (reference sequence). CDR3 residues: CASSHEPGQRRGYTF. CDR3 coding DNA: TGTGCCAGCAGCCATGAACCGGGACAGAGAAGGGGCTACACCTTC. Full variable domain (remainder filled in from reference TRBV3-1 and TRBJ1-2): DTAVSQTPKYLVTQMGNDKSIKCEQNLGHDTMYWYKQDSKKFLKIMFSYNNKELIINETVPNRFSPKSPDKAHLNLHINSLELGDSAVYFCASSHEPGQRRGYTFGSGTRLTVV.

This chain joins TRBV2 and TRBJ1-3; unclear D gene. Germline V lookup: CDR1 SNHLY, CDR2 FYNNEI. The CDR3 contains 16 residues. The germline V and J ends were trimmed by 3 bases and 0 bases, with 12 bases remaining between them. The CDR3 bases are TGTGCCAGCAGTGATGAGGGCGGCTACTCTGGAAACACCATATATTTT. It specifies CASSDEGGYSGNTIYF. The full variable domain, with the rest looked up from reference TRBV2 and TRBJ1-3, is EPEVTQTPSHQVTQMGQEVILRCVPISNHLYFYWYRQILGQKVEFLVSFYNNEISEKSEIFDDQFSVERPDGSNFTLKIRSTKLEDSAMYFCASSDEGGYSGNTIYFGEGSWLTVV.

The sample holds many counts of this clonotype. The chain joins TRBV5-6 to TRBJ1-2; D is undetermined. The CDR3 has 12 amino acids. Germline assignment: CDR1 SGHDT and CDR2 YYEEEE. V was clipped by 0 bases and J by 7 bases, with 7 bases between them. This chain's CDR3 is CASSLGKGGYTF. Written as DNA, the CDR3 is TGTGCCAGCAGCTTGGGAAAGGGTGGCTACACCTTC.

V is TRBV13 and J is TRBJ2-7; D possibly uses TRBD1 or TRBD2 (6 bases each). This CDR3 has 15 residues. The V and J ends lost 5 bases and 0 bases respectively, with 14 bases between them. The V gene's germline CDR1 is PRHDT and CDR2 FYEKMQ (reference sequence). The CDR3 sequence is CASSQRGVLSYEQYF. CDR3 DNA sequence: TGTGCCAGCAGCCAGAGGGGGGTTCTCTCCTACGAGCAGTACTTC.

The sample holds many counts of this clonotype. V gene TRBV7-3 combines with J gene TRBJ2-1, with D maybe TRBD1 (6 bases). The germline V gene encodes CDR1 SGHTA and CDR2 FQGTGA. The CDR3 length is 14 residues. With 5 bases removed from V and 5 bases from J, the gap between germline ends came to 13 bases. In nucleotides, the CDR3 is TGTGCCAGCAGCACCGGGACACCCGACAATGAGCAGTTCTTC. Protein product: CASSTGTPDNEQFF.

The chain recombines TRBV7-2 with TRBJ2-1; D ambiguous. This CDR3 contains 14 residues. The V gene lost 1 base and the J gene lost 5 bases, with 9 bases spanning the gap. CDR1 and CDR2 from the germline V gene are SGHTA and FQGNSA. The CDR3 is CASSLVVADNEQFF. CDR3 coding DNA: TGTGCCAGCAGCTTAGTAGTAGCCGACAATGAGCAGTTCTTC.

The sample holds many counts of this clonotype. The gene calls are TRBV20-1 and TRBJ2-7, with TRBD1 matching over 7 bases. Germline V gives CDR1 DFQATT, CDR2 SNEGSKA (reference sequence). The CDR3 has 14 residues. Losses at the gene ends were 0 bases for V and 2 bases for J; bases not matched to a gene: 4. The CDR3 sequence: CSAREGQRPYEQYF. In DNA, the CDR3 is TGCAGTGCTAGAGAGGGACAGAGGCCCTACGAGCAGTACTTC.

This clonotype is deemed medium-sized. The rearrangement uses TRBV25-1 and TRBJ2-1; D remains ambiguous. With 3 bases removed from V and 1 base from J, the gap between germline ends came to 7 bases. CDR3 length equals 14 residues. Germline CDR1 reads MGHDK; CDR2 reads SYGVNS. The CDR3 is CASSEARSYNEQFF. CDR3 coding DNA: TGTGCCAGCAGTGAGGCCAGGTCCTACAATGAGCAGTTCTTC.

The chain recombines TRBV7-8 with TRBJ1-2, with D possibly being TRBD1 (5 bases). Trimming left V 5 bases short and J 12 bases short, with 19 bases between. CDR3 length: 13 residues. Germline CDR1 reads SGHVS; CDR2 reads FQNEAQ. CDR3: CASSTSRGSGNTF. The CDR3 DNA reads as TGTGCCAGCAGCACCAGCCGGGGCTCTGGAAACACCTTC.

The rearrangement joins TRBV10-3 to TRBJ1-1; 7 bases line up with TRBD1. The CDR3 is made up of 21 amino acids. V lost 0 bases to trimming and J lost 3 bases; unmatched junction nucleotides: 22. The germline gives CDR1 ENHRY, CDR2 SYGVKD. CDR3 bases: TGTGCCATCAGTGAGTCGCGACTAGCGGGAGTGAATGAGGGGGCGTACACTGAAGCTTTCTTT. This codes for CAISESRLAGVNEGAYTEAFF.

At least ten counts were recorded for this clonotype. The chain joins TRBV12-3 or TRBV12-4 to TRBJ1-6, with 7 bases identical to TRBD1. CDR3 length: 14 residues. The V segment lost 5 bases and the J segment 7 bases; nucleotides outside the gene matches: 5. The CDR3 bases are TGTGCCAGCAGTCGGGACAGCCGGAATTCACCCCTCCACTTT. Translated: CASSRDSRNSPLHF.

This sequence joins TRBV6-1 and TRBJ1-5; D gene unclear. Germline V CDR1 and CDR2: MNHNS, SASEGT. The CDR3 length is 14 residues. The V end lost 5 bases, the J end lost 3 bases, and 11 bases lay between the germline ends. CDR3 DNA: TGTGCCAGCAGTTACGCAGGAGACAATCAGCCCCAGCATTTT. This sequence encodes CASSYAGDNQPQHF.

This chain connects TRBV5-6 to TRBJ1-4, with 9 bases aligning to TRBD1. The CDR3 spans 17 residues. Germline V gene lookup returns CDR1 SGHDT and CDR2 YYEEEE. Trimming cost V 2 bases and J 4 bases; bases outside gene matches: 9. CDR3 nucleotides: TGTGCCAGCAGCTTCAGAGGGACAGGGCTGTTTAATGAAAAACTGTTTTTT. Its translation: CASSFRGTGLFNEKLFF. Full variable domain (remainder filled in from reference TRBV5-6 and TRBJ1-4): DAGVTQSPTHLIKTRGQQVTLRCSPKSGHDTVSWYQQALGQGPQFIFQYYEEEERQRGNFPDRFSGHQFPNYSSELNVNALLLGDSALYLCASSFRGTGLFNEKLFFGSGTQLSVL.